This is a list of T cell receptor beta chains from one sample in a study of shared clonotypes between healthy human individuals. Measured with immunoSEQ multiplex PCR; TCRdb has only the in-frame clones, and not every one. The table has millions of clones, roughly 94% seen once. Sequencing input: naive CD8+ T cells sorted from blood. Every receptor here comes from a man younger than 35 in good health. Each CDR3 is given with its conserved first and last residue. The order of the fields is clone size, D gene, J gene, V gene, CDR3 protein, CDR3 DNA. D genes are given only for firm matches. Clone size is shown for a subset of rows, as once, few, many or a class of expanded clone.

clone_size: -; d_call: -; j_call: TRBJ1-1; v_call: TRBV7-9; cdr3_aa: CASSLNGQTKGMNTEAFF; cdr3_nt: TGTGCCAGCAGCTTAAACGGACAGACCAAAGGCATGAACACTGAAGCTTTCTTT
clone_size: -; d_call: TRBD2; j_call: TRBJ2-2; v_call: TRBV5-1; cdr3_aa: CASSPGVLAGVTGELFF; cdr3_nt: TGCGCCAGCAGCCCGGGAGTGCTAGCGGGAGTAACCGGGGAGCTGTTTTTT
clone_size: -; d_call: -; j_call: TRBJ1-1; v_call: TRBV4-3; cdr3_aa: CASSQASQLPNTEAFF; cdr3_nt: TGCGCCAGCAGCCAAGCAAGCCAGTTGCCGAACACTGAAGCTTTCTTT
clone_size: once; d_call: TRBD2; j_call: TRBJ2-5; v_call: TRBV7-9; cdr3_aa: CASRDGWGGETQYF; cdr3_nt: TGTGCCAGCCGCGATGGATGGGGGGGAGAGACCCAGTACTTC
clone_size: -; d_call: -; j_call: TRBJ2-2; v_call: TRBV5-1; cdr3_aa: CASSLAERDLAGELFF; cdr3_nt: TGCGCCAGCAGCTTGGCAGAGAGGGACCTAGCCGGGGAGCTGTTTTTT
clone_size: -; d_call: TRBD1; j_call: TRBJ2-7; v_call: TRBV7-9; cdr3_aa: CASSTTGGSYEQYF; cdr3_nt: TGTGCCAGCAGCACAACAGGGGGCTCCTACGAGCAGTACTTC
clone_size: once; d_call: -; j_call: TRBJ2-5; v_call: TRBV13; cdr3_aa: CASSLAHSSGQETQYF; cdr3_nt: -
clone_size: -; d_call: -; j_call: TRBJ2-7; v_call: TRBV25-1; cdr3_aa: CASSLKGGSYEQYF; cdr3_nt: TGTGCCAGCAGTCTAAAAGGGGGCTCCTACGAGCAGTACTTC
clone_size: -; d_call: TRBD2; j_call: TRBJ2-1; v_call: TRBV4-1; cdr3_aa: CASSQDGASGGAYEQFF; cdr3_nt: TGCGCCAGCAGCCAAGATGGGGCTAGCGGGGGGGCCTATGAGCAGTTCTTC
clone_size: once; d_call: TRBD1; j_call: TRBJ2-7; v_call: TRBV7-9; cdr3_aa: CASSDRGSYEQYF; cdr3_nt: TGTGCCAGCAGCGACAGGGGCTCCTACGAGCAGTACTTC
clone_size: -; d_call: TRBD2; j_call: TRBJ2-3; v_call: TRBV4-2; cdr3_aa: CASRSASGGSDTQYF; cdr3_nt: TGTGCCAGCAGGAGTGCTAGCGGGGGATCAGATACGCAGTATTTT
clone_size: once; d_call: TRBD2; j_call: TRBJ2-7; v_call: TRBV9; cdr3_aa: CASSVEPGLAVSEQYF; cdr3_nt: TGTGCCAGCAGCGTAGAGCCGGGACTAGCTGTCTCCGAGCAGTACTTC
clone_size: -; d_call: -; j_call: TRBJ2-2; v_call: TRBV5-4; cdr3_aa: CASSLAGGELFF; cdr3_nt: TGTGCCAGCAGCTTGGCGGGCGGGGAGCTGTTTTTT
clone_size: -; d_call: -; j_call: TRBJ1-2; v_call: TRBV29-1; cdr3_aa: CSVEVPTADGYTF; cdr3_nt: TGCAGCGTTGAAGTCCCGACAGCTGATGGCTACACCTTC
clone_size: -; d_call: TRBD2; j_call: TRBJ2-1; v_call: TRBV18; cdr3_aa: CASSPGLAGAPFIDEQFF; cdr3_nt: TGTGCCAGCTCACCAGGACTAGCGGGGGCCCCGTTCATTGATGAGCAGTTCTTC
clone_size: -; d_call: TRBD1; j_call: TRBJ1-5; v_call: TRBV6-5; cdr3_aa: CASSPGTGSSQPQHF; cdr3_nt: TGTGCCAGCAGTCCCGGGACAGGGAGTAGTCAGCCCCAGCATTTT
clone_size: -; d_call: -; j_call: TRBJ2-7; v_call: TRBV7-7; cdr3_aa: CASSLLDSGEQYF; cdr3_nt: TGTGCTAGCAGCCTCCTGGACAGTGGCGAGCAGTACTTC
clone_size: -; d_call: TRBD2; j_call: TRBJ2-7; v_call: TRBV15; cdr3_aa: CATSRDGTGTTYEQYF; cdr3_nt: TGTGCCACCAGCAGAGATGGAACCGGGACTACATACGAGCAGTACTTC
clone_size: once; d_call: TRBD1; j_call: TRBJ2-7; v_call: TRBV27; cdr3_aa: CASSLVGTGSREQYF; cdr3_nt: TGTGCCAGCAGTTTAGTTGGGACAGGGTCTAGGGAGCAGTACTTC
clone_size: -; d_call: -; j_call: TRBJ1-5; v_call: TRBV10-3; cdr3_aa: CAISDLDRSNQPQHF; cdr3_nt: TGTGCCATCAGTGACCTAGACAGGAGCAATCAGCCCCAGCATTTT
clone_size: -; d_call: TRBD1; j_call: TRBJ2-3; v_call: TRBV9; cdr3_aa: CASSEGTAATDTQYF; cdr3_nt: TGTGCCAGCAGCGAAGGGACAGCAGCCACAGATACGCAGTATTTT
clone_size: -; d_call: -; j_call: TRBJ2-7; v_call: TRBV27; cdr3_aa: CASSLRAFSYEQYF; cdr3_nt: TGTGCCAGCAGTTTAAGGGCCTTCTCCTACGAGCAGTACTTC
clone_size: -; d_call: -; j_call: TRBJ2-7; v_call: TRBV9; cdr3_aa: CASSVGSGVYEQYF; cdr3_nt: TGTGCCAGCAGCGTCGGTTCAGGGGTCTACGAGCAGTACTTC
clone_size: -; d_call: TRBD1; j_call: TRBJ2-2; v_call: TRBV4-3; cdr3_aa: CASSQDRFGTGAGELFF; cdr3_nt: TGCGCCAGCAGCCAAGATCGGTTCGGGACAGGGGCCGGGGAGCTGTTTTTT
clone_size: -; d_call: TRBD2; j_call: TRBJ2-1; v_call: TRBV4-1; cdr3_aa: CASSQVGVREGPRDEQFF; cdr3_nt: TGCGCCAGCAGCCAAGTTGGGGTTAGGGAGGGCCCTCGGGATGAGCAGTTCTTC
clone_size: -; d_call: -; j_call: TRBJ1-5; v_call: TRBV7-9; cdr3_aa: CASSSGPWGNQPQHF; cdr3_nt: TGTGCCAGCAGCTCCGGACCTTGGGGCAATCAGCCCCAGCATTTT